The rows below give T cell receptor beta chains drawn from one sample of a study of blood T cell repertoires in COVID-19. The repertoire was sequenced with immunoSEQ multiplex PCR; TCRdb's copy has only in-frame clones and lacks some. The table has around 150,000 clones, 70% to 85% seen once. Sample: peripheral blood. The receptors derive from a man aged 60 to 69 who had recovered from COVID-19. CDR3s leave out the opening cysteine and the closing phenylalanine or tryptophan. A D gene is named only where the DNA matches it firmly.

TRBV30	TRBJ1-6	TRBD1	AWSSRGDSPLH
TRBV20-1	TRBJ2-1	TRBD2	SASTDRGPGLAGGDGFTNEQF
TRBV4-2	TRBJ2-1	.	ASSQGEAGRYNEQF
TRBV6-2/TRBV6-3	TRBJ2-1	TRBD2	ASSYPGLAGGPKGRDEQF
TRBV4-2	TRBJ2-3	TRBD1	ASSQSGTGYTDTQY
TRBV28	TRBJ2-2	TRBD2	ASSSPLRREAKAGELF
TRBV2	TRBJ2-1	TRBD2	ASSAASGIGSEQF
TRBV11-2	TRBJ1-1	.	ASSFSGKMNTEAF
TRBV19	TRBJ1-5	TRBD1	ASRGQPNQPQH
TRBV28	TRBJ1-3	.	ASESPGTIY
TRBV14	TRBJ1-3	.	ASSQDYPGAGNTIY
TRBV5-4	TRBJ1-6	TRBD1	ASSLDRGNSPLH
TRBV28	TRBJ2-2	.	ASRKPSSGSANTGELF
TRBV9	TRBJ1-4	TRBD1	ASSHEDTGATNEKLF
TRBV4-3	TRBJ1-6	.	ASSQDTGIGAGSPLH
TRBV27	TRBJ2-1	.	ASSVGTSSYNEQF
TRBV10-1	TRBJ2-1	TRBD2	AAERGSNYEQF
TRBV6-2/TRBV6-3	TRBJ2-6	.	ASSYGEAGANVLT